The rows below give T cell receptor beta chains drawn from one sample of a study of beta chain features in type 1 diabetes. Sequenced by immunoSEQ multiplex PCR; TCRdb stores in-frame clones only, minus some. The repertoire includes hundreds of thousands of clones, 11% to 15% of them detected once, and 0.035% to 0.045% sits in the top ten. The sequenced material came from naive CD4+ T cells from blood. All receptors derive from a man between 18 and 35 years old with type 1 diabetes. CDR3s leave out the opening cysteine and the closing phenylalanine or tryptophan.

TRBV28	TRBJ2-1	ASSFSGAYNEQF
TRBV7-7	TRBJ2-5	ASSFHRPGEPRGQETQY
TRBV15	TRBJ1-5	ATSRDGQGQPQH
TRBV2	TRBJ2-5	ASMYQETQY
TRBV4-1	TRBJ2-7	ASSHGRDRVFDEQY
TRBV5-4	TRBJ1-2	ASSSGQARIYGYT
TRBV7-2	TRBJ1-2	ASSLGGALYGYT
TRBV7-9	TRBJ2-1	ASSRRGGLAGTNDEQF
TRBV5-1	TRBJ2-1	ASSLAAGPYNEQF
TRBV6-5	TRBJ2-1	ASSSPSGAPNEQF
TRBV7-6	TRBJ1-3	ASSLGGFGNTIY
TRBV4-1	TRBJ2-5	ASSPPSGTQETQY
TRBV7-2	TRBJ1-1	ASSSHTEAF
TRBV30	TRBJ2-5	ACTYLGGGWAETQY
TRBV2	TRBJ2-7	ASSVLEVGEQY
TRBV13	TRBJ1-3	ASTAQSGSRNTIY
TRBV30	TRBJ2-7	AWSVWALSSYEQY
TRBV9	TRBJ1-1	ASSVAPRDEAF
TRBV30	TRBJ1-2	AWSLPRRQVYGYT
TRBV6-1	TRBJ1-5	ASSGYTGVDQPQH
TRBV6-6	TRBJ2-1	ASTLGAAHREQF
TRBV7-2	TRBJ2-7	ASSRSVSSYEQY
TRBV29-1	TRBJ2-3	SVRRGVGTDTQY
TRBV7-9	TRBJ2-3	ASITPASTDTQY
TRBV11-2	TRBJ2-2	ASKVIRTSRTGELF
TRBV29-1	TRBJ2-5	SVDRQGETQY
TRBV29-1	TRBJ1-2	SVGRDVDYGYT
TRBV7-9	TRBJ1-4	ASSSAEGEKLF
TRBV28	TRBJ1-6	ASTSSYNSPLH
TRBV29-1	TRBJ1-2	SVVWENYGYT
TRBV7-9	TRBJ2-5	ASRSGTGQETQY
TRBV10-3	TRBJ2-7	AISETGYEQY
TRBV5-1	TRBJ2-7	ASSLVQPHEQY
TRBV7-3	TRBJ1-2	ASSSSVDGTNYGYT
TRBV29-1	TRBJ2-2	MQTEGRLGTGELF
TRBV7-2	TRBJ1-3	ASSLTGKLFGNTIY
TRBV27	TRBJ2-3	ASSPGQGTDTQY
TRBV5-4	TRBJ1-2	ASSWGTGRNGYT
TRBV4-1	TRBJ2-7	ASSQHPRWQAGYEQY
TRBV5-8	TRBJ2-7	ASRGSGGHYEQY
TRBV30	TRBJ2-1	AWRVLAGRIHNEQF
TRBV10-3	TRBJ2-1	AISEGTHGTDEQF